The next 7 T cell receptor beta chains were all read from a single sample in a study of response to subunit inactivated influenza vaccine. In TCRdb, the RT-PCR reads were re-called with MiXCR into one record per CDR3 protein. This table holds about 780,000 distinct CDR3 sequences, roughly 18% found once. The material sequenced was PBMCs from blood, taken 4 to 6 days after vaccination. These receptors originate from a man aged 50 or older who received an inactivated influenza vaccine.

This clonotype occurred a few times. The chain combines TRBV4-2 with TRBJ2-1; D unresolved. V gave up 4 bases and J gave up 9 bases, with 10 bases separating them. The germline V gene encodes CDR1 LGHNA and CDR2 YNFKEQ. This CDR3 spans 12 amino acids. This chain's CDR3 is CASSPETGEQFF. The CDR3 DNA is TGTGCCAGCAGCCCGGAGACGGGTGAGCAGTTCTTC.

V is TRBV7-8 and J is TRBJ1-2, with 11 bases fitting TRBD1. V lost 1 base and J lost 6; bases outside the gene matches: 7. The CDR3 runs 16 residues. Germline V gene data show CDR1 as SGHVS and CDR2 as FQNEAQ. CDR3 in amino acids: CASSLEGWTGGNGYTF. For the CDR3, the DNA is TGTGCCAGCAGCTTAGAGGGCTGGACAGGGGGCAATGGCTACACCTTC.

This chain links TRBV9 with TRBJ2-2, with TRBD1 as a possible D gene (7 bases). CDR3 size: 16 residues. Germline lookup yields CDR1 SGDLS and CDR2 YYNGEE. Deletions cut 0 bases from V and 8 bases from J, with 17 bases between. The DNA of the CDR3 is TGTGCCAGCAGCGTAGCAATGGGGGCGGGACAGGGGGAGCTGTTTTTT. Translated, it gives CASSVAMGAGQGELFF.

The V and J genes are TRBV7-9 and TRBJ2-1; no firm D call. Germline CDR1 is SEHNR and CDR2 is FQNEAQ (reference sequence). The V and J ends lost 3 bases and 0 bases respectively, with 6 bases between them. This CDR3 spans 14 amino acids. In DNA, the CDR3 is TGTGCCAGCAGCTTCAAGAGCTCCTACAATGAGCAGTTCTTC. Amino acid sequence: CASSFKSSYNEQFF.

The chain employs TRBV7-8 and TRBJ2-7; 7 bases map to TRBD2. Germline CDR1 and CDR2: SGHVS and FQNEAQ. The CDR3 totals 14 residues. V was clipped by 5 bases and J by 2 bases; unmatched bases: 6. The DNA of the CDR3 is TGTGCCAGCAGCGACCCCCGGGAGGCCTACGAGCAGTACTTC. This gives the protein CASSDPREAYEQYF.

This clonotype was counted once. One junction end does not reproduce the germline sequence, and a read error may be involved. CDR3 protein: CSVVPGQGGTVELFF. The CDR3 DNA follows: TGCAGCGTTGTCCCGGGACAGGGGGGGACCGTGGAGCTGTTTTTT. The chain carries TRBV29-1 and TRBJ2-2; 11 nucleotides line up with TRBD1. Germline V lookup: CDR1 SQVTM, CDR2 ANQGSEA. The CDR3 spans 15 residues.

This clonotype has a handful of counts. The chain recombines TRBV5-1 with TRBJ2-5, with 13 bases aligning to TRBD2. The CDR3 has 17 residues. Germline V gene data show CDR1 as SGHRS and CDR2 as YFSETQ. The V and J ends lost 4 bases and 1 base, in that order; junction bases with no gene match: 7. CDR3 coding DNA: TGCGCCAGCAGCCCCACTAGCGGGAGGGAGATCCAAGAGACCCAGTACTTC. It yields the protein CASSPTSGREIQETQYF.